Listed below are T cell receptor beta chains from one sample, sequenced in a study of blood T cell repertoires in COVID-19. The assay was immunoSEQ multiplex PCR, and TCRdb's table has in-frame clones only and misses some. This table holds 250,000 to 350,000 clones, approximately 84% found once. Input material: peripheral blood. These receptors all come from a human donor with COVID-19, enrolled during active disease. The donor label of this sample is uncertain. CDR3s include the opening cysteine and the closing phenylalanine or tryptophan. Fields, in order: V gene, J gene, D gene, clone size, CDR3 DNA, CDR3 protein. The D gene is left open where the match is weak. Expanded clones get a size class; other rows say once, few or many, or leave the size out.

V gene: TRBV4-1
J gene: TRBJ2-1
D gene: TRBD2
clone size: .
CDR3 DNA: TGCGCCAGCAGCCAAGAGGTCGGGACTAGCGGAAATGAGCAGTTCTTC
CDR3 protein: CASSQEVGTSGNEQFF

V gene: TRBV19
J gene: TRBJ2-3
D gene: .
clone size: .
CDR3 DNA: TGTGCCAGTAGCCGGTGGTCCCTCACAGATACGCAGTATTTT
CDR3 protein: CASSRWSLTDTQYF

V gene: TRBV6-1
J gene: TRBJ2-6
D gene: TRBD1
clone size: .
CDR3 DNA: TGTGCCAGCAGTGACAGGGGGCAGAGGACTGGGGCCAACGTCCTGACTTTC
CDR3 protein: CASSDRGQRTGANVLTF

V gene: TRBV28
J gene: TRBJ1-1
D gene: .
clone size: few
CDR3 DNA: TGTGCCAGCCGTAAGTCCAGGGAGGGTACTGAAGCTTTCTTT
CDR3 protein: CASRKSREGTEAFF

V gene: TRBV5-6
J gene: TRBJ2-7
D gene: TRBD1
clone size: .
CDR3 DNA: TGTGCCAGCAGGATATTGCAAACAGGGGTTCGCTCCTACGAGCAGTACTTC
CDR3 protein: CASRILQTGVRSYEQYF

V gene: TRBV10-1
J gene: TRBJ1-5
D gene: TRBD1
clone size: .
CDR3 DNA: TGCGCCAGCAGTGATGGTGGACAGGGGCAACAGCCCCAGCATTTT
CDR3 protein: CASSDGGQGQQPQHF

V gene: TRBV5-6
J gene: TRBJ1-2
D gene: TRBD1
clone size: .
CDR3 DNA: TGTGCCAGCAGCTTCGGGACAGGGAGTGTTAACTATGGCTACACCTTC
CDR3 protein: CASSFGTGSVNYGYTF

V gene: TRBV5-4
J gene: TRBJ1-5
D gene: TRBD1
clone size: .
CDR3 DNA: TGTGCCAGCAGCTCGGACAGGGAGCCCCAGCATTTT
CDR3 protein: CASSSDREPQHF

V gene: TRBV10-3
J gene: TRBJ2-1
D gene: TRBD1
clone size: .
CDR3 DNA: TGTGCCATCAGTGTCGGACAGGGGGACAATGAGCAGTTCTTC
CDR3 protein: CAISVGQGDNEQFF

V gene: TRBV25-1
J gene: TRBJ1-3
D gene: .
clone size: .
CDR3 DNA: TGTGCCAGCAGCGAACCTTTGAGCTCTGGAAACACCATATATTTT
CDR3 protein: CASSEPLSSGNTIYF

V gene: TRBV7-2
J gene: TRBJ2-7
D gene: .
clone size: once
CDR3 DNA: TGTGCCAGCAGCCCTTCCGCCGGGATAACCTACGAGCAGTACTTC
CDR3 protein: CASSPSAGITYEQYF

V gene: TRBV19
J gene: TRBJ1-2
D gene: TRBD1
clone size: few
CDR3 DNA: TGTGCCAGTAGAGGACAGGGCAAGAACTATGGCTACACCTTC
CDR3 protein: CASRGQGKNYGYTF

V gene: TRBV19
J gene: TRBJ2-3
D gene: TRBD1
clone size: .
CDR3 DNA: TGTGCCAGTAGTAACCGACAGGGGATGGGAACAGATACGCAGTATTTT
CDR3 protein: CASSNRQGMGTDTQYF

V gene: TRBV5-4
J gene: TRBJ2-7
D gene: TRBD1
clone size: .
CDR3 DNA: TGTGCCAGCAGCTTCCCGGGACAGGGGCCCTACGAGCAGTACTTC
CDR3 protein: CASSFPGQGPYEQYF

V gene: TRBV28
J gene: TRBJ2-1
D gene: TRBD1
clone size: .
CDR3 DNA: TGTGCCAGCAGTCCAGGGACAGGGGGCTTCTATGAGCAGTTCTTC
CDR3 protein: CASSPGTGGFYEQFF

V gene: TRBV5-1
J gene: TRBJ1-1
D gene: .
clone size: .
CDR3 DNA: TGCGCCAGCAGCTCCAGACAGGAGCACACTGAAGCTTTCTTT
CDR3 protein: CASSSRQEHTEAFF

V gene: TRBV6-1
J gene: TRBJ2-3
D gene: TRBD2
clone size: .
CDR3 DNA: TGTGCCAGCAGTGAACTGAGACTAGCCACAGATACGCAGTATTTT
CDR3 protein: CASSELRLATDTQYF

V gene: TRBV4-3
J gene: TRBJ1-3
D gene: .
clone size: .
CDR3 DNA: TGCGCCAGCAGCCAAGATCTCTTATCAGGGGCACCAACGAAAAAATCTGGAAACACCATATATTTT
CDR3 protein: CASSQDLLSGAPTKKSGNTIYF

V gene: TRBV10-3
J gene: TRBJ1-6
D gene: TRBD1
clone size: .
CDR3 DNA: TGTGCCATCAGGGGACAGGGTGTTAGGGATTCACCCCTCCACTTT
CDR3 protein: CAIRGQGVRDSPLHF

V gene: TRBV2
J gene: TRBJ1-4
D gene: .
clone size: .
CDR3 DNA: TGTGCCAGCCTCAGGGAGGATGAAAAACTGTTTTTT
CDR3 protein: CASLREDEKLFF

V gene: TRBV27
J gene: TRBJ1-1
D gene: .
clone size: .
CDR3 DNA: TGTGCCAGCATGCCCCAGACCTTTCAGAACAGGCAGAACACTGAAGCTTTCTTT
CDR3 protein: CASMPQTFQNRQNTEAFF

V gene: TRBV7-9
J gene: TRBJ2-3
D gene: .
clone size: .
CDR3 DNA: TGTGCCAGCAGCTTAGGTAATAGGGGCGTCGATACGCAGTATTTT
CDR3 protein: CASSLGNRGVDTQYF

V gene: TRBV5-1
J gene: TRBJ2-2
D gene: TRBD2
clone size: few
CDR3 DNA: TGCGCCAGCAGCTGGAGTGTTAGCGGGAGTAGCGGGGAGCTGTTTTTT
CDR3 protein: CASSWSVSGSSGELFF

V gene: TRBV3-1/TRBV3-2
J gene: TRBJ2-7
D gene: .
clone size: .
CDR3 DNA: TGTGCCAGCAGCCGAGACGGTTCCTACGAGCAGTACTTC
CDR3 protein: CASSRDGSYEQYF

V gene: TRBV28
J gene: TRBJ2-7
D gene: TRBD1
clone size: .
CDR3 DNA: TGTGCCAGCAGTCGTACAGGGGCCGAGCAGTACTTC
CDR3 protein: CASSRTGAEQYF

V gene: TRBV2
J gene: TRBJ2-7
D gene: TRBD1
clone size: .
CDR3 DNA: TGTGCCAGCAGTGAATTACAGGGGGCCTCGGGCGAGCAGTACTTC
CDR3 protein: CASSELQGASGEQYF

V gene: TRBV28
J gene: TRBJ2-2
D gene: .
clone size: .
CDR3 DNA: TGTGCCACTTTGACGGGACTTCGAACCGGGGAGCTGTTTTTT
CDR3 protein: CATLTGLRTGELFF

V gene: TRBV6-4
J gene: TRBJ2-7
D gene: TRBD1
clone size: .
CDR3 DNA: TGTGCCAGCAATGGACAGGGGGCCCACGAGCAGTACTTC
CDR3 protein: CASNGQGAHEQYF

V gene: TRBV5-6
J gene: TRBJ1-2
D gene: .
clone size: few
CDR3 DNA: TGTGCCAGCAGCTTGAACAGCTCATATGGCTACACCTTC
CDR3 protein: CASSLNSSYGYTF

V gene: TRBV3-1/TRBV3-2
J gene: TRBJ1-3
D gene: .
clone size: .
CDR3 DNA: TGTGCCAGCAGCCAAGACAGGTATTCTGGAAACACCATATATTTT
CDR3 protein: CASSQDRYSGNTIYF

V gene: TRBV6-5
J gene: TRBJ1-6
D gene: .
clone size: .
CDR3 DNA: TGTGCCAGCAGTTACGATAGTGATAATTCACCCCTCCACTTT
CDR3 protein: CASSYDSDNSPLHF

V gene: TRBV5-3
J gene: TRBJ1-6
D gene: TRBD1
clone size: .
CDR3 DNA: TGTGCCAGAAGCTTGCCGGGGACAGATGATTCACCCCTCCACTTT
CDR3 protein: CARSLPGTDDSPLHF

V gene: TRBV7-2
J gene: TRBJ2-5
D gene: TRBD2
clone size: .
CDR3 DNA: TGTGCCAGCAGCTTTGGACTAGCGGGAGGTTCCCGCCAAGAGACCCAGTACTTC
CDR3 protein: CASSFGLAGGSRQETQYF

V gene: TRBV18
J gene: TRBJ2-1
D gene: TRBD2
clone size: .
CDR3 DNA: TGTGCCAGCTCACCAGGGCGGGAGCCCTATGAGCAGTTCTTC
CDR3 protein: CASSPGREPYEQFF

V gene: TRBV29-1
J gene: TRBJ1-1
D gene: .
clone size: .
CDR3 DNA: TGCAGCGTAGGTAGTGGGGGGGGTAACAAGTACACTGAAGCTTTCTTT
CDR3 protein: CSVGSGGGNKYTEAFF

V gene: TRBV5-4
J gene: TRBJ1-2
D gene: .
clone size: .
CDR3 DNA: TGTGCCAGCAGCTTGGTTGAGGGAGGCTATGGCTACACCTTC
CDR3 protein: CASSLVEGGYGYTF

V gene: TRBV25-1
J gene: TRBJ1-3
D gene: .
clone size: .
CDR3 DNA: TGTGCCAGCACCGCCGAGGGAAACACCATATATTTT
CDR3 protein: CASTAEGNTIYF

V gene: TRBV28
J gene: TRBJ1-2
D gene: .
clone size: .
CDR3 DNA: TGTGCCAGCTGGGCGGAAGGATTGGGGGGGTATGGCTACACCTTC
CDR3 protein: CASWAEGLGGYGYTF

V gene: TRBV19
J gene: TRBJ1-5
D gene: .
clone size: .
CDR3 DNA: TGTGCCACCTCCGTGGTTACTAATCAGCCCCAGCATTTT
CDR3 protein: CATSVVTNQPQHF

V gene: TRBV7-9
J gene: TRBJ2-5
D gene: TRBD1
clone size: .
CDR3 DNA: TGTGCCAGCAGCTTAGCAGCACTGGGACAGAAGGTCCAAGAGACCCAGTACTTC
CDR3 protein: CASSLAALGQKVQETQYF

V gene: TRBV11-3
J gene: TRBJ2-5
D gene: TRBD1
clone size: .
CDR3 DNA: TGTGCCAGCAGCTTGGGACAGGGTCAAGAGACCCAGTACTTC
CDR3 protein: CASSLGQGQETQYF

V gene: TRBV3-1/TRBV3-2
J gene: TRBJ1-2
D gene: TRBD1
clone size: .
CDR3 DNA: TGTGCCAGCAGCCCCCCCCCAGGACAGGGCCACTATGGCTACACCTTC
CDR3 protein: CASSPPPGQGHYGYTF

V gene: TRBV11-3
J gene: TRBJ2-1
D gene: TRBD1
clone size: few
CDR3 DNA: TGTGCCAGCAGCGACCGACAGGGGGCAGGCGATGAGCAGTTCTTC
CDR3 protein: CASSDRQGAGDEQFF

V gene: TRBV9
J gene: TRBJ2-3
D gene: TRBD2
clone size: .
CDR3 DNA: TGTGCCAGCAGCGCCCCGAGACTAGCGGGAGGAACAGATACGCAGTATTTT
CDR3 protein: CASSAPRLAGGTDTQYF

V gene: TRBV3-1/TRBV3-2
J gene: TRBJ2-3
D gene: .
clone size: .
CDR3 DNA: TGTGCCAGCAGCCAGCGGGACCCCCCCGGCACAGATACGCAGTATTTT
CDR3 protein: CASSQRDPPGTDTQYF

V gene: TRBV18
J gene: TRBJ2-1
D gene: TRBD2
clone size: .
CDR3 DNA: TGTGCCAGCTCTACCAGGAATAGCGGGAATCACAATGAGCAGTTCTTC
CDR3 protein: CASSTRNSGNHNEQFF

V gene: TRBV11-2
J gene: TRBJ2-1
D gene: .
clone size: .
CDR3 DNA: TGTGCCAGCAGCTTCAGGTGGGAGACCCACAATGAGCAGTTCTTC
CDR3 protein: CASSFRWETHNEQFF

V gene: TRBV3-1/TRBV3-2
J gene: TRBJ2-7
D gene: .
clone size: .
CDR3 DNA: TGTGCCGCCGGTAGTCCGCCCGCCTACGAGCAGTACTTC
CDR3 protein: CAAGSPPAYEQYF

V gene: TRBV2
J gene: TRBJ2-1
D gene: TRBD2
clone size: .
CDR3 DNA: TGTACCTCGACTAGCGGTCTTTACAATGAGCAGTTCTTC
CDR3 protein: CTSTSGLYNEQFF

V gene: TRBV29-1
J gene: TRBJ2-7
D gene: TRBD2
clone size: .
CDR3 DNA: TGCAGCGTTCAAGGCCCCTATACCGGGAGGGCCTCCTACGAGCAGTACTTC
CDR3 protein: CSVQGPYTGRASYEQYF

V gene: TRBV4-1
J gene: TRBJ1-5
D gene: TRBD1
clone size: few
CDR3 DNA: TGCGCCAGCCGGGGACAGGAAAGAGGAGATCAGCCCCAGCATTTT
CDR3 protein: CASRGQERGDQPQHF

V gene: TRBV29-1
J gene: TRBJ2-3
D gene: TRBD2
clone size: .
CDR3 DNA: TGCAGCGTTGGGTTTAGCGGGAGTGTGACAGATACGCAGTATTTT
CDR3 protein: CSVGFSGSVTDTQYF

V gene: TRBV12-3/TRBV12-4
J gene: TRBJ2-7
D gene: .
clone size: .
CDR3 DNA: TGTGCCAGCAGTCGACAGGTTCCGGAGCAGTACTTC
CDR3 protein: CASSRQVPEQYF

V gene: TRBV27
J gene: TRBJ1-4
D gene: TRBD1
clone size: .
CDR3 DNA: TGTGCCAGCAGGACCTCGACAGGGTCTAATGAAAAACTGTTTTTT
CDR3 protein: CASRTSTGSNEKLFF